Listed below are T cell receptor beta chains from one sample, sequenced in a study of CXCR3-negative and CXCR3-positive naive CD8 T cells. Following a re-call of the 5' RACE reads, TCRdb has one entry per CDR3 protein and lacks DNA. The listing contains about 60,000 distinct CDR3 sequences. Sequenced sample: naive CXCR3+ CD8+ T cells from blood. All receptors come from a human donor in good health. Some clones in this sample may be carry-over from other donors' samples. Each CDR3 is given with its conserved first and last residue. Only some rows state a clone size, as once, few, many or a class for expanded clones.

CDR3: CASGQQHLQHEKLFF
V: TRBV12-3/TRBV12-4
J: TRBJ1-4
size: NA

CDR3: CASSPPDGAQYF
V: TRBV4-1
J: TRBJ2-5
size: NA

CDR3: CAISDQGVLNEKLFF
V: TRBV10-3
J: TRBJ1-4
size: NA

CDR3: CASSLGGASYNEQFF
V: TRBV7-3
J: TRBJ2-1
size: NA

CDR3: CASSQDRYHEQYF
V: TRBV4-3
J: TRBJ2-7
size: NA

CDR3: CASSYSLIETQYF
V: TRBV7-7
J: TRBJ2-5
size: NA

CDR3: CSVELRGSSYKQYF
V: TRBV29-1
J: TRBJ2-7
size: NA

CDR3: CASSYLSGENTEAFF
V: TRBV6-5
J: TRBJ1-1
size: NA

CDR3: CASSYGETQYF
V: TRBV6-6
J: TRBJ2-5
size: NA

CDR3: CASSPGHSNSPLHF
V: TRBV11-2
J: TRBJ1-6
size: NA

CDR3: CASSGGAGANEQFF
V: TRBV25-1
J: TRBJ2-1
size: NA

CDR3: CASSLGGSDTQYF
V: TRBV7-9
J: TRBJ2-3
size: NA

CDR3: CAGRSITEAFF
V: TRBV11-2
J: TRBJ1-1
size: NA

CDR3: CASEEGLAISGTDTQYF
V: TRBV6-2/TRBV6-3
J: TRBJ2-3
size: NA

CDR3: CATSDARTGRTGELFF
V: TRBV24-1
J: TRBJ2-2
size: NA

CDR3: CASTNLLGPNEQFF
V: TRBV25-1
J: TRBJ2-1
size: NA

CDR3: CASSQDPRGSDYGYTF
V: TRBV4-3
J: TRBJ1-2
size: medium-sized

CDR3: CASSKRDREVSEAFF
V: TRBV21-1
J: TRBJ1-1
size: NA

CDR3: CAISESSGSGQPQHF
V: TRBV10-3
J: TRBJ1-5
size: NA

CDR3: CATSDFGENTGELFF
V: TRBV24-1
J: TRBJ2-2
size: NA

CDR3: CSARDSLGYNEQFF
V: TRBV20-1
J: TRBJ2-1
size: NA

CDR3: CAISDTAYGYTF
V: TRBV10-3
J: TRBJ1-2
size: NA

CDR3: CSVETGQTNYGYTF
V: TRBV29-1
J: TRBJ1-2
size: NA

CDR3: CASRPWGQETQYF
V: TRBV21-1
J: TRBJ2-5
size: NA

CDR3: CASSPGRRATGELFF
V: TRBV6-5
J: TRBJ2-2
size: NA

CDR3: CASREGFMLSEQFF
V: TRBV2
J: TRBJ2-1
size: NA

CDR3: CASEGRGSQETQYF
V: TRBV6-6
J: TRBJ2-5
size: NA

CDR3: CASSPGSPIPPQHF
V: TRBV6-5
J: TRBJ1-5
size: NA

CDR3: CSVEDGGHRYQETQYF
V: TRBV29-1
J: TRBJ2-5
size: NA

CDR3: CASSLAMTGAGYTF
V: TRBV28
J: TRBJ1-2
size: NA

CDR3: CASHLNDRVYSSTDTQYF
V: TRBV7-2
J: TRBJ2-3
size: NA

CDR3: CASSHSTGSADTQYF
V: TRBV7-9
J: TRBJ2-3
size: NA

CDR3: CSVASPAFGDTEAFF
V: TRBV29-1
J: TRBJ1-1
size: NA

CDR3: CASSLGTGGFYGYTF
V: TRBV5-6
J: TRBJ1-2
size: NA

CDR3: CSAQPGQGLQPQHF
V: TRBV20-1
J: TRBJ1-5
size: NA

CDR3: CASSQVPGGDTQYF
V: TRBV14
J: TRBJ2-3
size: NA

CDR3: CSVERAGVENEQFF
V: TRBV29-1
J: TRBJ2-1
size: NA

CDR3: CASSDLAGTRYNEQFF
V: TRBV2
J: TRBJ2-1
size: NA

CDR3: CASSLVVPGTSNYEQYF
V: TRBV7-2
J: TRBJ2-7
size: NA

CDR3: CASSDYNSPLHF
V: TRBV7-9
J: TRBJ1-6
size: NA

CDR3: CASSVADKYYEQYF
V: TRBV9
J: TRBJ2-7
size: NA

CDR3: CSATSVGGLYEQYF
V: TRBV20-1
J: TRBJ2-7
size: NA

CDR3: CASSSLYEQYF
V: TRBV11-2
J: TRBJ2-7
size: NA

CDR3: CASSGRNTGELFF
V: TRBV25-1
J: TRBJ2-2
size: NA

CDR3: CSADPGTSNTGELLF
V: TRBV29-1
J: TRBJ2-2
size: NA

CDR3: CASSLMGQRGDEQFF
V: TRBV7-3
J: TRBJ2-1
size: NA

CDR3: CATSRGFGDSPLHF
V: TRBV15
J: TRBJ1-6
size: NA

CDR3: CASSYPTGEVYNSPLHF
V: TRBV6-6
J: TRBJ1-6
size: NA